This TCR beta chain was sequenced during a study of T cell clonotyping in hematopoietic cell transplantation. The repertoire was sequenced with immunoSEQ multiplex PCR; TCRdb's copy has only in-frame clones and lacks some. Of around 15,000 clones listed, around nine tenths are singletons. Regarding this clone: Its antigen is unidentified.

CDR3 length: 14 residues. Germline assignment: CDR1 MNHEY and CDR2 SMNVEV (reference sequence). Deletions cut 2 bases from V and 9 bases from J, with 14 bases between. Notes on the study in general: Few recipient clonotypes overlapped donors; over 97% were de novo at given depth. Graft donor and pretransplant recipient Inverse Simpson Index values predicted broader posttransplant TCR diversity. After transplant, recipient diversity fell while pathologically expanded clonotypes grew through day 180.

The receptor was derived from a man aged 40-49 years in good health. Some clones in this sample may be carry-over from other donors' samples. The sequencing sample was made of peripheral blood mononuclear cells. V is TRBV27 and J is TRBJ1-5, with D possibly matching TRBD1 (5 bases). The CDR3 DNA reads TGTGCCAGCAGTTTAACGGCAGGGCCTCCGCCCCAGCATTTT. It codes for CASSLTAGPPPQHF.